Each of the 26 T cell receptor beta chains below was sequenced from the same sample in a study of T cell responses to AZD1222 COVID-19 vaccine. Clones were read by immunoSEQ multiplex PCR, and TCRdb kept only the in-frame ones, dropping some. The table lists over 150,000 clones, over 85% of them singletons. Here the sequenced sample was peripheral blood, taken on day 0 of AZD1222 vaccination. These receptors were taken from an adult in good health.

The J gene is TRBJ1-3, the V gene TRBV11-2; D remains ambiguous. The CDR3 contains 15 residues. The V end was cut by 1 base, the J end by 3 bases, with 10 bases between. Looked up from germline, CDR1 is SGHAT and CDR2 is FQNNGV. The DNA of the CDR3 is TGTGCCAGCAGCTTAGTCAGACAAGGTGGAAACACCATATATTTT. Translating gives CASSLVRQGGNTIYF.

The CDR3 is CASSIRQEQYF. The CDR3 DNA sequence: TGTGCCAGCAGCATTCGACAGGAGCAGTACTTC. This chain connects TRBV5-8 to TRBJ2-7; possible D gene TRBD1, 5 bases. The CDR3 is made up of 11 amino acids. Germline CDR1 SGHTS, CDR2 YDEGEE. V was clipped by 4 bases and J by 7 bases, with 9 bases between them.

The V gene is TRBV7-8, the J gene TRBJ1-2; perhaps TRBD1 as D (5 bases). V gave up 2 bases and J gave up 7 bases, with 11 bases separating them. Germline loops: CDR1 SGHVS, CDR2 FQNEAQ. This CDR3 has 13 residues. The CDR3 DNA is TGTGCCAGCAGCTTATACGGGGCGACTGGCTACACCTTC. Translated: CASSLYGATGYTF.

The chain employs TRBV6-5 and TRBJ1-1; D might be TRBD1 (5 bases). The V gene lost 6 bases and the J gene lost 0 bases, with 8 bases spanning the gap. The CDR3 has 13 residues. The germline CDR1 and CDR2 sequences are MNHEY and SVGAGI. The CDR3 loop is CASSRVMNTEAFF. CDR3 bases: TGTGCCAGCAGCAGGGTGATGAACACTGAAGCTTTCTTT.

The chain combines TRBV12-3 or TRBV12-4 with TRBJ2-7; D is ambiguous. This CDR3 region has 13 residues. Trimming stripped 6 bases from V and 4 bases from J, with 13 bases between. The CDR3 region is CASSSPAYYEQYF. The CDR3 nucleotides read TGTGCCAGCAGCTCCCCTGCGTATTACGAGCAGTACTTC.

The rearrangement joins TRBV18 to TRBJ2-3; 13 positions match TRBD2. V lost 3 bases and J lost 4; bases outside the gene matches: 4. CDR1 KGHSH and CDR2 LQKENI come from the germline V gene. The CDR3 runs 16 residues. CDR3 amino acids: CASSPVGLAGPDTQYF. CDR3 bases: TGTGCCAGCTCACCCGTGGGACTAGCGGGGCCAGATACGCAGTATTTT.

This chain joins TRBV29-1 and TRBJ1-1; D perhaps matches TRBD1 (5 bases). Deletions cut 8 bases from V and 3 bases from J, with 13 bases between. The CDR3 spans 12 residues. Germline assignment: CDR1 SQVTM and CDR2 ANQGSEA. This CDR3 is CSSRRGDTEAFF. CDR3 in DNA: TGCAGCTCCCGGAGGGGTGACACTGAAGCTTTCTTT.

The CDR3 is CASSQELRGGGYTF. CDR3 bases: TGTGCCAGCAGCCAAGAGCTCAGGGGGGGCGGCTACACCTTC. The chain couples TRBV3-1 (or the pseudogene TRBV3-2) to TRBJ1-2; TRBD1 matches at 7 bases. Germline V gives CDR1 LGHDT, CDR2 YNNKEL (reference sequence). The trim removed 0 bases at V and 8 bases at J, leaving 6 bases unmatched. The CDR3 is 14 residues long.

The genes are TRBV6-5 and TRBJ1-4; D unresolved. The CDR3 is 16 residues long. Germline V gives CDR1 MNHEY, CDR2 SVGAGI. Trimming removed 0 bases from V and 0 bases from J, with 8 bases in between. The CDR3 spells CASSYSTPATNEKLFF. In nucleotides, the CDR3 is TGTGCCAGCAGTTACTCTACACCTGCAACTAATGAAAAACTGTTTTTT.

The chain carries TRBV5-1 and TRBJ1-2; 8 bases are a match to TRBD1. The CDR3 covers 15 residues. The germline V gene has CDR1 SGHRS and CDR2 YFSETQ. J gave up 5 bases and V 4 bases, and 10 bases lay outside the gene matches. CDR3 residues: CASSISSGQVYGYTF. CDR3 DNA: TGCGCCAGCAGCATATCGTCGGGACAGGTGTATGGCTACACCTTC.

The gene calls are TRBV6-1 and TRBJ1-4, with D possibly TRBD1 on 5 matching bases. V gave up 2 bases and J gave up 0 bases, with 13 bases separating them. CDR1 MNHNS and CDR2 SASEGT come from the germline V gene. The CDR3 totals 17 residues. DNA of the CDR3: TGTGCCAGCAGTGAAATTGGCGGACATCCAACTAATGAAAAACTGTTTTTT. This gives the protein CASSEIGGHPTNEKLFF.

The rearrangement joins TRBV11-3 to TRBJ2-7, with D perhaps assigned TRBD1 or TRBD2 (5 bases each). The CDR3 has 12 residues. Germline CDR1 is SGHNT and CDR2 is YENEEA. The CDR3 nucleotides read TGTGTCACGGGGCTCCTATCCTACGAGCAGTACTTC. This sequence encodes CVTGLLSYEQYF.

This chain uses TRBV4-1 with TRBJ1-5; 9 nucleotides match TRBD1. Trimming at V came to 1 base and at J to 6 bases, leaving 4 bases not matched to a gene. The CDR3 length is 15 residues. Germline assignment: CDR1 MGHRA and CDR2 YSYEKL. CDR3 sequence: CASSQGTGGPQPQHF. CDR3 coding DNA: TGCGCCAGCAGCCAAGGCACAGGGGGCCCTCAGCCCCAGCATTTT.

The CDR3 region has the DNA TGTGCCAGCAGTACTAGCGGAAGGAGTTATGAGCAGTTCTTC. It translates to CASSTSGRSYEQFF. The chain uses TRBV7-9 and TRBJ2-1; 8 bases agree with TRBD2. J lost 8 bases, V lost 6 bases, and 9 bases had no gene match. Germline V gives CDR1 SEHNR, CDR2 FQNEAQ (reference sequence). The CDR3 spans 14 residues.

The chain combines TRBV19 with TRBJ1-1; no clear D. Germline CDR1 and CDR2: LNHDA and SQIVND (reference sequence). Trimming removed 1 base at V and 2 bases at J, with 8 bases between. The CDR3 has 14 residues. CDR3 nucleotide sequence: TGTGCCAGTAGTATAGCGGCTGTCAACACTGAAGCTTTCTTT. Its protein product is CASSIAAVNTEAFF.

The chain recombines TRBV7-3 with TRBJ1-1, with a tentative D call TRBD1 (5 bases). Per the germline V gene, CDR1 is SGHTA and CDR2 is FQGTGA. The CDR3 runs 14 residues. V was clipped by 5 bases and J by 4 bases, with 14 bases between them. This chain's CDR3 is CASSLVGGSTEAFF. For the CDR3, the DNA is TGTGCCAGCAGCCTCGTTGGGGGAAGCACTGAAGCTTTCTTT. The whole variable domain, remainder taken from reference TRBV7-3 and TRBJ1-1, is GAGVSQTPSNKVTEKGKYVELRCDPISGHTALYWYRQSLGQGPEFLIYFQGTGAADDSGLPNDRFFAVRPEGSVSTLKIQRTERGDSAVYLCASSLVGGSTEAFFGQGTRLTVV.

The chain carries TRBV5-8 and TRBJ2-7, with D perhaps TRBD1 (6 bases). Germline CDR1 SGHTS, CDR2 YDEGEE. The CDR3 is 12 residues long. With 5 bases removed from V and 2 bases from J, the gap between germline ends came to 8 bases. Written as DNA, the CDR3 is TGTGCCAGCAGTCGGACAGCCTACGAGCAGTACTTC. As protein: CASSRTAYEQYF.

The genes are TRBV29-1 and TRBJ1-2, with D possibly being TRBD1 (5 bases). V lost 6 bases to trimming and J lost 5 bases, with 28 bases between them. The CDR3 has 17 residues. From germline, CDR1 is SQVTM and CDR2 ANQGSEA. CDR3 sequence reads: CSVHDSPITLGAYGYTF. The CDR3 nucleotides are TGCAGCGTCCATGACAGTCCGATAACGCTTGGGGCTTATGGCTACACCTTC. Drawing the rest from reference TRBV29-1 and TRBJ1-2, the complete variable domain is SAVISQKPSRDICQRGTSLTIQCQVDSQVTMMFWYRQQPGQSLTLIATANQGSEATYESGFVIDKFPISRPNLTFSTLTVSNMSPEDSSIYLCSVHDSPITLGAYGYTFGSGTRLTVV.

The CDR3 region is CASSSGHNYGYTF. The CDR3 DNA follows: TGTGCCAGCTCTTCCGGACATAACTATGGCTACACCTTC. The chain uses TRBV18 and TRBJ1-2, with a tentative D call TRBD1 (5 bases). The V end was cut by 6 bases, the J end by 1 base, with 9 bases between. Germline V gene sequence: CDR1 KGHSH, CDR2 LQKENI. The CDR3 contains 13 residues.

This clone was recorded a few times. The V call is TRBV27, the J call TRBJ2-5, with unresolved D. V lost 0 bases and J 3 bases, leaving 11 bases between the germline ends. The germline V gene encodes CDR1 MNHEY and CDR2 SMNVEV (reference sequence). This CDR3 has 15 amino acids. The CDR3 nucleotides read TGTGCCAGCAGTTTATCAGGTTGGGTAAAAGAGACCCAGTACTTC. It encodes CASSLSGWVKETQYF.

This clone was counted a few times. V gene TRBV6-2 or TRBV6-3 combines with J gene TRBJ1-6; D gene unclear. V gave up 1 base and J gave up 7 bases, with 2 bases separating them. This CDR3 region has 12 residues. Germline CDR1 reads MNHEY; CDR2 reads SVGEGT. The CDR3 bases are TGTGCCAGCAGTTACTGGAATTCACCCCTCCACTTT. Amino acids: CASSYWNSPLHF.

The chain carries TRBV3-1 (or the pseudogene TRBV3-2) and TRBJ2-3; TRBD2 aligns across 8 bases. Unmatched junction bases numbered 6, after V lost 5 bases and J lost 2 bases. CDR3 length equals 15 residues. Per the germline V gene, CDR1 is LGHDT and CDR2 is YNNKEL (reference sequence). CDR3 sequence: CASSTRLAHTDTQYF. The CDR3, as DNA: TGTGCCAGCAGCACCCGACTAGCGCACACAGATACGCAGTATTTT.

The CDR3 reads CASSYVASNQPQHF. CDR3 DNA: TGTGCCAGCAGTTATGTGGCGAGCAATCAGCCCCAGCATTTT. The rearrangement links TRBV6-2 or TRBV6-3 to TRBJ1-5; no clear D. Germline V CDR1 and CDR2: MNHEY, SVGEGT. Trimming stripped 3 bases from V and 1 base from J, with 7 bases between. The CDR3 extends over 14 amino acids.

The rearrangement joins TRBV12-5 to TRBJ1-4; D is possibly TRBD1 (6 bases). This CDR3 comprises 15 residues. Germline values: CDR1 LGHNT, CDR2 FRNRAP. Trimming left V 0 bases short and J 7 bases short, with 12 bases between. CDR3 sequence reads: CASGLVLAGVEKLFF. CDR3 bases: TGTGCTAGTGGTTTGGTACTGGCAGGGGTTGAAAAACTGTTTTTT. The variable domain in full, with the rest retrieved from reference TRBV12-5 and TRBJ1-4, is DARVTQTPRHKVTEMGQEVTMRCQPILGHNTVFWYRQTMMQGLELLAYFRNRAPLDDSGMPKDRFSAEMPDATLATLKIQPSEPRDSAVYFCASGLVLAGVEKLFFGSGTQLSVL.

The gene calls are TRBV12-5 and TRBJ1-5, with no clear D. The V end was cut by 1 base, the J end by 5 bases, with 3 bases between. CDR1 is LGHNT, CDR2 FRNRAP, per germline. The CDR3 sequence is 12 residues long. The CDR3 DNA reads TGTGCTAGTGGTTTGGACTATCAGCCCCAGCATTTT. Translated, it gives CASGLDYQPQHF.

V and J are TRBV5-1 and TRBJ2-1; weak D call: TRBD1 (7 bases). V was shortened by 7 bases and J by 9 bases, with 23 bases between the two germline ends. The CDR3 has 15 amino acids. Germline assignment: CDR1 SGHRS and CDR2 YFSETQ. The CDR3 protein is CASAENQGGRGEQFF. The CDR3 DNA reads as TGCGCCAGCGCTGAAAACCAGGGGGGAAGGGGTGAGCAGTTCTTC.